Below, 9 T cell receptor beta chains from the same sample are listed, as sequenced in a study of cytomegalovirus exposure and HLA in healthy donors. The PCR was carried out with 60 Vbeta primers and 13 Jbeta primers. Method: immunoSEQ multiplex PCR; TCRdb's copy keeps in-frame clones and lacks some. The table lists approximately 170,000 clones, 70% to 80% of them singletons. Sequenced input: PBMCs. Receptor source: a woman in her 40s in good health and CMV-seronegative.

The CDR3: CASSQPGLITGELFF. The CDR3 DNA reads TGTGCCAGCAGTCAACCGGGACTGATCACCGGGGAGCTGTTTTTT. The chain carries TRBV13 and TRBJ2-2; weak D call: TRBD2 (6 bases). The germline V gene has CDR1 PRHDT and CDR2 FYEKMQ (reference sequence). V was trimmed by 6 bases and J by 4 bases, leaving 15 bases between them. The CDR3 has 15 amino acids.

The V gene is TRBV19, the J gene TRBJ1-2, with D perhaps matching TRBD1 (5 bases). The CDR3 runs 14 residues. Deletions cut 7 bases from V and 2 bases from J, with 14 bases between. Germline CDR1 is LNHDA and CDR2 is SQIVND (reference sequence). This CDR3 is CASTDRNRNYGYTF. CDR3 sequence (DNA): TGTGCCAGTACCGACAGAAACCGCAACTATGGCTACACCTTC.

This clone was detected only a few times. V is TRBV29-1 and J is TRBJ1-2; 9 bases match TRBD1. Losses at the gene ends were 6 bases for V and 3 bases for J; bases not matched to a gene: 5. The length of the CDR3 is 13 residues. The V gene's germline CDR1 is SQVTM and CDR2 ANQGSEA. The CDR3, as DNA: TGCAGCGTGGCTACAGGGGGCGACTATGGCTACACCTTC. Protein: CSVATGGDYGYTF.

The chain joins TRBV7-2 to TRBJ1-2; 7 bases fit TRBD1. The V gene end was trimmed by 0 bases and the J gene end by 2 bases; junction bases not matched to a gene: 0. In germline, CDR1 is SGHTA, CDR2 FQGNSA. The CDR3 has 14 residues. CDR3 protein: CASSLADRNYGYTF. CDR3 coding DNA: TGTGCCAGCAGCTTAGCGGACAGGAACTATGGCTACACCTTC.

This clone was counted only a few times. The chain couples TRBV5-1 to TRBJ2-2; TRBD2 agrees at 8 bases. Trimming took 3 bases from V and 4 from J; bases not matched to a gene: 2. Germline V gene data show CDR1 as SGHRS and CDR2 as YFSETQ. The CDR3 loop spans 14 amino acids. CDR3 bases: TGCGCCAGCAGCTGGAGCGGGGGCACCGGGGAGCTGTTTTTT. It encodes CASSWSGGTGELFF.

The chain couples TRBV9 to TRBJ1-6, with D maybe TRBD1 (6 bases). This CDR3 contains 15 residues. Trimming took off 0 bases at V and 7 bases at J, with 11 bases between the two ends. Germline V gene lookup returns CDR1 SGDLS and CDR2 YYNGEE. In nucleotides, the CDR3 is TGTGCCAGCAGCGTAGCACAGGGAAGGAATTCACCCCTCCACTTT. As protein: CASSVAQGRNSPLHF. The complete variable domain, with remaining parts taken from reference TRBV9 and TRBJ1-6, reads DSGVTQTPKHLITATGQRVTLRCSPRSGDLSVYWYQQSLDQGLQFLIQYYNGEERAKGNILERFSAQQFPDLHSELNLSSLELGDSALYFCASSVAQGRNSPLHFGNGTRLTVT.

The chain recombines TRBV5-6 with TRBJ2-4; tentative D call: TRBD2 (5 bases). Trimming left V 5 bases short and J 0 bases short, with 24 bases between. Germline lookup yields CDR1 SGHDT and CDR2 YYEEEE. The CDR3 totals 19 residues. CDR3 sequence reads: CASRSFGGRGMIAKNIQYF. In DNA, the CDR3 is TGTGCCAGCAGGTCATTTGGTGGTAGAGGGATGATAGCCAAAAACATTCAGTACTTC.

Only one count was recorded for this clone. The chain carries TRBV6-6 and TRBJ2-2, with 11 bases fitting TRBD1. Germline trimming cut 6 bases from V and 6 bases from J; bases unmatched to any gene: 6. Germline V gene sequence: CDR1 MNHNY, CDR2 SVGAGI (reference sequence). The CDR3 contains 15 residues. CDR3 in DNA: TGTGCCAGCAGGAACGGACAGGGGGCATCCGGGGAGCTGTTTTTT. Translation gives CASRNGQGASGELFF.

V gene TRBV5-1 combines with J gene TRBJ2-2; 8 nucleotides align to TRBD1. In germline, CDR1 is SGHRS, CDR2 YFSETQ. V was clipped by 9 bases and J by 0 bases; unmatched bases: 10. The CDR3 is made up of 16 amino acids. The CDR3 sequence: CATRDRPNANTGELFF. The CDR3 DNA reads TGCGCCACCCGGGACAGGCCGAACGCGAACACCGGGGAGCTGTTTTTT.